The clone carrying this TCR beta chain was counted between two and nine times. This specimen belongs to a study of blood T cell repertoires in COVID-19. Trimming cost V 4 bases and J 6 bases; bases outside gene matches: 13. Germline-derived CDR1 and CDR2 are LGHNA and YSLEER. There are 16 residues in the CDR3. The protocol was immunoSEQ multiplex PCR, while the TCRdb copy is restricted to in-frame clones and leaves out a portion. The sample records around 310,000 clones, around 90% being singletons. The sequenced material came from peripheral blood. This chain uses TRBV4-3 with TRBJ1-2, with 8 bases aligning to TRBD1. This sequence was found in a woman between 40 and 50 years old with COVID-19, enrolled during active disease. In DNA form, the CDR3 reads TGCGCCAGCAGCCCAACCTTAGCCCCAGGGGGCCATGGCTACACCTTC. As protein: CASSPTLAPGGHGYTF.